This TCR beta chain was sequenced for a study of technical replicates of blood from several donors. V shed 1 base and J 7 bases; nucleotides not matched to a gene: 8. There are 15 residues in the CDR3. The germline gives CDR1 SEHNR, CDR2 FQNEAQ (reference sequence). The data were produced by immunoSEQ multiplex PCR, yet TCRdb's version contains in-frame clones alone and is incomplete. The table lists about 83,000 clones, approximately 92% of them singletons. Sequenced sample: T cells isolated from PBMCs. This clonotype was sampled from a human donor in good health. The chain carries TRBV7-9 and TRBJ2-7, with 9 nucleotides matching TRBD1. DNA of the CDR3: TGTGCCAGCAGCTTAGGGTACAGGGGGCTAAGGGAGCAGTACTTC. This encodes CASSLGYRGLREQYF.